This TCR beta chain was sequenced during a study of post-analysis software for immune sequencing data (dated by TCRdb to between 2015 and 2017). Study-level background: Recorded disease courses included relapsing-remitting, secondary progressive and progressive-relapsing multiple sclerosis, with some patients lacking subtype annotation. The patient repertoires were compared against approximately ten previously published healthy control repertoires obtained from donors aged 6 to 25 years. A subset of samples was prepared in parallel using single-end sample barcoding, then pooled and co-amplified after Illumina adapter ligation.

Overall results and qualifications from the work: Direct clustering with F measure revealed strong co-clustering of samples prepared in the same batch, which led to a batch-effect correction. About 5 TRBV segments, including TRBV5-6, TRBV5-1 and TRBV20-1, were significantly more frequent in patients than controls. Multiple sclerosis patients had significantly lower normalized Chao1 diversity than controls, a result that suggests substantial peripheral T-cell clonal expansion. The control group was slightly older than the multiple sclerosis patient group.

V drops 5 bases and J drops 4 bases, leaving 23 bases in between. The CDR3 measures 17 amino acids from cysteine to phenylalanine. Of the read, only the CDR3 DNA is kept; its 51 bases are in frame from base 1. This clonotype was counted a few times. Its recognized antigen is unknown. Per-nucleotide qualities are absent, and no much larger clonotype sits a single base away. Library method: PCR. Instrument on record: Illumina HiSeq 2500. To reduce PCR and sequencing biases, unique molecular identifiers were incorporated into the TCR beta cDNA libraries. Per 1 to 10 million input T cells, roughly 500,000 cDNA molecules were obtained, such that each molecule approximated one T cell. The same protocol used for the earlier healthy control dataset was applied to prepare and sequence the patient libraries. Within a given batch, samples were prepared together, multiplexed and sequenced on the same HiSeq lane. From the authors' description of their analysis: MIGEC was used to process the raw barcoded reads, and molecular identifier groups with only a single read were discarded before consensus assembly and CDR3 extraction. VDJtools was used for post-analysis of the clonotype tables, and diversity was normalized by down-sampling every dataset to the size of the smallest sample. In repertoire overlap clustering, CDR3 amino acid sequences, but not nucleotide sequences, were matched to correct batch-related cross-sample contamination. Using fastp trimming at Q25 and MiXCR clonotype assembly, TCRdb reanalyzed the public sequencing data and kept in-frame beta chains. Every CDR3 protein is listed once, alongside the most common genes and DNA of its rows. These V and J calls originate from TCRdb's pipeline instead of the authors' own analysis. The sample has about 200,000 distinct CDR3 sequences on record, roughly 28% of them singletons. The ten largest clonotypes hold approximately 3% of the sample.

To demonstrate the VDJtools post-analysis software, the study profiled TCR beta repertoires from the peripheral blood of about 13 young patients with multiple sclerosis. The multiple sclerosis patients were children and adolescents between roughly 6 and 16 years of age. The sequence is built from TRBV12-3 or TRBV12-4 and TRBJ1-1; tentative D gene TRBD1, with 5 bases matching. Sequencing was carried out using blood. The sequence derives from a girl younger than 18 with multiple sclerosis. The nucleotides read TGTGCCAGCAGTCTGGGGTTGGGACGTAACTCGATCACTGAAGCTTTCTTT. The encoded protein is CASSLGLGRNSITEAFF.